Presented here are 29 T cell receptor beta chains from one specimen sequenced in a study of blood T cell repertoires in COVID-19. The method was immunoSEQ multiplex PCR; TCRdb's version includes in-frame clones alone and lacks a portion of them. The table records around 250,000 clones, around 83% of them present only once. Sequences were obtained from peripheral blood. The receptors derive from a man aged 30 to 45 who had recovered from COVID-19.

With respect to this clone: Other DNA sequences in the same sample also yield this CDR3. The chain couples TRBV2 to TRBJ1-5; D ambiguous. The CDR3 consists of 15 residues. Trimming removed 4 bases at V and 3 bases at J, with 13 bases between. Germline CDR1 is SNHLY and CDR2 is FYNNEI. CDR3: CASSGTSNPNQPQHF. DNA of the CDR3: TGTGCCAGCAGTGGGACTTCAAATCCCAATCAGCCCCAGCATTTT.

The CDR3 DNA is TGTGCCAGCAGTCCCCCGGCAGGGGATTTGAATGAGCAGTTCTTC. Amino acids: CASSPPAGDLNEQFF. The chain joins TRBV27 to TRBJ2-1; possibly TRBD1 for D (6 bases). There are 15 residues in the CDR3. Deletions cut 5 bases from V and 7 bases from J, with 18 bases between. Germline V gives CDR1 MNHEY, CDR2 SMNVEV (reference sequence).

CDR3 sequence: CASSISSLTGLRTDTQYF. Written as DNA, the CDR3 is TGTGCCAGTAGTATATCGTCGTTGACAGGCCTTAGGACAGATACGCAGTATTTT. This rearrangement joins TRBV19 to TRBJ2-3, with D possibly TRBD1 on 6 matching bases. This CDR3 has 18 amino acids. Germline CDR1 is LNHDA and CDR2 is SQIVND (reference sequence). V lost 2 bases and J 3 bases, leaving 21 bases between the germline ends.

This clone is a singleton in its sample. This chain uses TRBV6-2 or TRBV6-3 with TRBJ2-4, with TRBD2 matching over 8 bases. The junction had 4 bases not matched to a gene; V was cut back by 0 bases and J by 3 bases. CDR3 length equals 16 residues. Germline values: CDR1 MNHEY, CDR2 SVGEGT. CDR3 sequence (DNA): TGTGCCAGCAGTTACTCAATACTAGCGGACAAAAACATTCAGTACTTC. Protein: CASSYSILADKNIQYF.

This chain uses TRBV5-4 with TRBJ1-6; 7 bases fit TRBD1. Germline CDR1 SGHNT, CDR2 YYREEE (reference sequence). The J segment lost 5 bases and the V segment lost 4 bases, leaving 6 bases of the junction unmatched. The CDR3 sequence is 15 residues long. DNA for the CDR3: TGTGCCAGCAGCAGAAACAGGGGAGATAATTCACCCCTCCACTTT. This translates into CASSRNRGDNSPLHF.

The V and J genes are TRBV2 and TRBJ2-2; D may be TRBD1 (6 bases). Germline CDR1 and CDR2: SNHLY and FYNNEI. The CDR3 runs 15 residues. Deletions cut 5 bases from V and 5 bases from J, with 15 bases between. CDR3 bases: TGTGCCAGCAGTATCGGACAGCCTCAGACCGGGGAGCTGTTTTTT. Its translation: CASSIGQPQTGELFF.

This clone was observed once. The chain has TRBV28 and TRBJ2-2; 8 nucleotides agree with TRBD1. V lost 7 bases and J lost 1; bases outside the gene matches: 8. The germline V gene encodes CDR1 MDHEN and CDR2 SYDVKM. The CDR3 extends over 16 amino acids. As DNA, the CDR3 is TGTGCCAGCAACCGTCAGGGGGCGCGGAACACCGGGGAGCTGTTTTTT. Translated, it gives CASNRQGARNTGELFF.

The genes are TRBV2 and TRBJ1-1; 7 bases agree with TRBD1. After removal of 2 bases from V and 4 bases from J, the junction contained 4 bases not matched to a gene. CDR1 SNHLY and CDR2 FYNNEI come from the germline V gene. CDR3 length: 14 amino acids. The DNA of the CDR3 is TGTGCCAGCAGTGAAAGGGGGCTTGCCACTGAAGCTTTCTTT. Its translation is CASSERGLATEAFF.

This chain connects TRBV7-9 to TRBJ2-1, with D unclear. V was trimmed by 2 bases and J by 1 base, leaving 12 bases between them. From germline, CDR1 is SEHNR and CDR2 FQNEAQ (reference sequence). The CDR3 loop spans 16 amino acids. The CDR3 bases are TGTGCCAGCAGCTTACAGCCATGGGCATCCTACAATGAGCAGTTCTTC. Translation gives CASSLQPWASYNEQFF.

The chain is built from TRBV5-4 and TRBJ2-3; D might be TRBD2 (6 bases). Trimming removed 3 bases from V and 9 bases from J, with 17 bases in between. There are 14 residues in the CDR3. Germline lookup yields CDR1 SGHNT and CDR2 YYREEE (reference sequence). Written as DNA, the CDR3 is TGTGCCAGCAGCTCTGGACTACCCAGGGAGACGCAGTATTTT. Residues: CASSSGLPRETQYF.

The genes are TRBV21-1 and TRBJ2-2; the listed D gene, TRBD1, was not tested against the DNA. TRBV21-1 is shown as a pseudogene. The CDR3 covers 17 residues. CDR3 amino acids: CASRKKFGTGPTGELFF. The CDR3 bases are TGTGCCAGCAGAAAAAAGTTCGGGACAGGGCCCACCGGGGAGCTGTTTTTT.

This chain connects TRBV6-6 to TRBJ2-1, with TRBD2 matching over 7 bases. This CDR3 comprises 13 residues. The junction had 6 bases not matched to a gene; V was cut back by 7 bases and J by 6 bases. Germline lookup yields CDR1 MNHNY and CDR2 SVGAGI (reference sequence). The DNA of the CDR3 is TGTGCCAGCACCACTGGGGGGGGCAATGAGCAGTTCTTC. This gives the protein CASTTGGGNEQFF.

The V call is TRBV6-1, the J call TRBJ1-2, with 7 bases aligning to TRBD1. In germline, CDR1 is MNHNS, CDR2 SASEGT. After removal of 2 bases from V and 4 bases from J, the junction contained 4 bases not matched to a gene. The CDR3 has 14 residues. The CDR3 reads CASSELGQSYGYTF. DNA for the CDR3: TGTGCCAGCAGTGAATTGGGACAGAGCTATGGCTACACCTTC.

The V and J genes are TRBV28 and TRBJ1-2; 7 bases align to TRBD1. V shed 2 bases and J 8 bases; nucleotides not matched to a gene: 11. Germline V gene lookup returns CDR1 MDHEN and CDR2 SYDVKM. This CDR3 is 15 amino acids long. CDR3 amino acids: CASSLPSGRGSGYTF. DNA of the CDR3: TGTGCCAGCAGTTTACCGTCCGGCAGGGGGTCCGGCTACACCTTC.

V and J are TRBV7-2 and TRBJ2-7, with unresolved D. Germline CDR1 SGHTA, CDR2 FQGNSA. This CDR3 is 14 amino acids long. Trimming removed 4 bases from V and 6 bases from J, with 16 bases in between. In DNA form, the CDR3 reads TGTGCCAGCAGCTCCGGCGCTTACACGGGCGAGCAGTACTTC. Protein: CASSSGAYTGEQYF.

The V and J genes are TRBV5-4 and TRBJ1-1; D possibly corresponds to TRBD1 (5 bases). Per the germline V gene, CDR1 is SGHNT and CDR2 is YYREEE (reference sequence). The CDR3 runs 13 residues. V shed 3 bases and J shed 5 bases, with 11 bases lying between them. The CDR3: CASSSRGETEAFF. CDR3 DNA: TGTGCCAGCAGCTCCCGGGGGGAAACTGAAGCTTTCTTT.

This clone appeared a single time. V and J are TRBV19 and TRBJ2-5, with TRBD2 matching 8 bases. The J segment lost 1 base and the V segment lost 1 base, leaving 5 bases of the junction unmatched. Per germline, CDR1 LNHDA and CDR2 SQIVND (reference sequence). CDR3 length: 16 residues. CDR3 amino acids: CASSIGGAGAQETQYF. In nucleotides, the CDR3 is TGTGCCAGTAGTATAGGAGGAGCGGGGGCCCAAGAGACCCAGTACTTC.

The CDR3 loop reads CASSSEYNEQFF. The CDR3 nucleotides are TGTGCCAGTAGTTCTGAGTACAATGAGCAGTTCTTC. The chain combines TRBV19 with TRBJ2-1; D unclear. Trimming cost V 5 bases and J 4 bases, with 6 bases left between them. Germline assignment: CDR1 LNHDA and CDR2 SQIVND (reference sequence). The CDR3 sequence is 12 residues long.

The chain joins TRBV19 to TRBJ1-6, with D possibly matching TRBD1 (5 bases). The CDR3 loop spans 13 amino acids. V was pared by 7 bases and J by 8 bases, with 12 bases between. Germline V gene data show CDR1 as LNHDA and CDR2 as SQIVND (reference sequence). The CDR3 DNA follows: TGTGCCAGTACTAGGGGCGAGGATTCACCCCTCCACTTT. Its protein product is CASTRGEDSPLHF.

About this clone itself: The junction does not match germline at one end; this may be a read error. The chain uses TRBV3-1 (or the pseudogene TRBV3-2) and TRBJ1-1; TRBD1 matches at 10 bases. The CDR3 sequence is 15 residues long. Germline V gene lookup returns CDR1 LGHDT and CDR2 YNNKEL (reference sequence). The CDR3 region has the DNA TGTGCCAGCAGCCAGGCGGACAGGGGGAACGCTGAAGCTTTCTTT. It is translated as CASSQADRGNAEAFF.

The chain employs TRBV9 and TRBJ2-1; 8 nucleotides agree with TRBD2. After removal of 1 base from V and 7 bases from J, the junction contained 7 bases not matched to a gene. CDR1 and CDR2 (germline): SGDLS, YYNGEE. The length of the CDR3 is 15 residues. CDR3 in DNA: TGTGCCAGCAGCGTAAGCCTCGGGGGGGCAAATGAGCAGTTCTTC. It specifies CASSVSLGGANEQFF.

The V gene is TRBV10-3, the J gene TRBJ2-3; 8 nucleotides agree with TRBD2. The junction had 4 bases not matched to a gene; V was cut back by 8 bases and J by 3 bases. This CDR3 spans 13 amino acids. CDR1 and CDR2 from the germline V gene are ENHRY and SYGVKD. This CDR3 is CAIRGGRTDTQYF. The DNA for the CDR3 is TGTGCCATCCGCGGGGGGCGTACAGATACGCAGTATTTT.

This clone was seen only once. The J gene is TRBJ2-5, the V gene TRBV19; 7 bases map to TRBD1. CDR1 is LNHDA, CDR2 SQIVND, per germline (reference sequence). The CDR3 totals 14 residues. V shed 4 bases, J shed 3 bases, and the junction held 5 bases outside the gene matches. CDR3 sequence (DNA): TGTGCCAGTAGTAGGGACAGTATTAAAGAGACCCAGTACTTC. Protein sequence: CASSRDSIKETQYF.

The CDR3 bases are TGTGCCAGCAGCTTAGTCACTACTAATGAAAAACTGTTTTTT. The encoded protein is CASSLVTTNEKLFF. The rearrangement joins TRBV7-9 to TRBJ1-4, with D hard to call. Per germline, CDR1 SEHNR and CDR2 FQNEAQ (reference sequence). V was cut by 1 base and J by 2 bases, with 5 bases left in between. The CDR3 contains 14 residues.

The chain carries TRBV19 and TRBJ2-3; TRBD1 might be the D (6 bases). This CDR3 contains 15 residues. Per the germline V gene, CDR1 is LNHDA and CDR2 is SQIVND (reference sequence). V lost 6 bases and J 0 bases, leaving 13 bases between the germline ends. The DNA for the CDR3 is TGTGCCAGTAGGACAGGAAGAACTAGCACAGATACGCAGTATTTT. It codes for CASRTGRTSTDTQYF.

The chain recombines TRBV6-5 with TRBJ2-7; the match to TRBD1 covers 11 bases. This CDR3 comprises 14 residues. J lost 3 bases, V lost 6 bases, and 4 bases had no gene match. The germline V gene has CDR1 MNHEY and CDR2 SVGAGI. In DNA form, the CDR3 reads TGTGCCAGCAGCGGGGACAGGGGGGGCTACGAGCAGTACTTC. It encodes CASSGDRGGYEQYF.

The gene calls are TRBV27 and TRBJ2-7; 10 positions match TRBD1. CDR1 MNHEY and CDR2 SMNVEV come from the germline V gene (reference sequence). After removal of 6 bases from V and 0 bases from J, the junction contained 2 bases not matched to a gene. The CDR3 totals 14 residues. CDR3 nucleotides: TGTGCCAGCAGGGACAGGGGGGGCTCCTACGAGCAGTACTTC. Translation gives CASRDRGGSYEQYF.

This clone was counted ten times or more. The chain combines TRBV11-2 with TRBJ1-3; D is ambiguous. V lost 2 bases to trimming and J lost 0 bases, with 8 bases between them. The CDR3 covers 15 residues. Per germline, CDR1 SGHAT and CDR2 FQNNGV. The CDR3 DNA reads as TGTGCCAGCAGCTTATGGGGAGCCTCTGGAAACACCATATATTTT. Protein product: CASSLWGASGNTIYF. Full variable domain (outside the CDR3, taken from reference TRBV11-2 and TRBJ1-3): EAGVAQSPRYKIIEKRQSVAFWCNPISGHATLYWYQQILGQGPKLLIQFQNNGVVDDSQLPKDRFSAERLKGVDSTLKIQPAKLEDSAVYLCASSLWGASGNTIYFGEGSWLTVV.

The gene calls are TRBV29-1 and TRBJ1-2, with D perhaps TRBD1 (6 bases). There are 13 residues in the CDR3. In germline, CDR1 is SQVTM, CDR2 ANQGSEA. Between the trimmed V and J ends, which lost 6 bases and 4 bases, there was a span of 15 bases. CDR3 DNA: TGCAGCGTGGCTTCAGGGGAACGCTATGGCTACACCTTC. This translates into CSVASGERYGYTF.